This T cell receptor beta chain is drawn from a study of blood T cells in healthy people across ages. Study-level points and caveats: Estimates of diversity drawn from one million T cells were considered underestimates.

Then a second PCR, running roughly 7 to 11 cycles, was carried out with a sample-barcoded 5' primer and a J-beta primer mix. TCRdb processed the 5' RACE reads anew with MiXCR; each CDR3 protein has one entry. The data hold about 540,000 distinct CDR3 sequences, with around 24% observed a single time. Each donor was a healthy Caucasian individual from Russia, aged roughly 6 to 90. The CDR3 has 17 residues. CDR1 SGHKS and CDR2 YYEKEE come from the germline V gene (reference sequence). The table lists this clonotype with a few counts. What it binds is unknown. A further study also used this sample, focusing on T cells of mothers and their children.

The clonotype originates from a boy aged 10-17 years in good health. The chain has TRBV5-5 and TRBJ2-5; 7 nucleotides align to TRBD1. The last part of the DNA fits TRBJ2-7 better; the J call may be wrong. The sample comprised blood. CDR3 bases: TGTGCCAGCACCGCAACTGACAGGGCCGTAAATGCCTACGAGCAGTACTTC. Encoded protein: CASTATDRAVNAYEQYF.